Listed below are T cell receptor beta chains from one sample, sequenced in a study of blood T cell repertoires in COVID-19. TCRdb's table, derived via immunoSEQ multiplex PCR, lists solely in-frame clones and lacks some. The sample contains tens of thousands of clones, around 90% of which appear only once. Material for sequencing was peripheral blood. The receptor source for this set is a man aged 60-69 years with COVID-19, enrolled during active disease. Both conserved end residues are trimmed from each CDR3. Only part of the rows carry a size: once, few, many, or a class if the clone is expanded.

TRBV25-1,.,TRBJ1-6,ASSFGQASYNSPLH
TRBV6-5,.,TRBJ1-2,ASSQDRGLGYT
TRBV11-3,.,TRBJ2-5,ASSPGLAGVGPETQY
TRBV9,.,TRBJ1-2,ASSVGGDYGYT
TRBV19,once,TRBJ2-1,ASTRTSGGLRWQF
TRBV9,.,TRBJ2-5,ASSVPDRGKETQY
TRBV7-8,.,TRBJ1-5,ASSPPGQLGNQPQH
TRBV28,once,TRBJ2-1,ASNPGLALNEQF
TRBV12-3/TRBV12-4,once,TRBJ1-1,ASSLELQTEAF
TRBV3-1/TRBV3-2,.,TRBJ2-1,ASSQNDRGLEF
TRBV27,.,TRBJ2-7,ASSSLAGGVDEQY
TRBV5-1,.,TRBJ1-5,ASSLESGDSNQPQH
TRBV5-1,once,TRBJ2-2,ASRRTGSNTGELF
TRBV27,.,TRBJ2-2,ASSPQTTGELF
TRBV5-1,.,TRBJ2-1,ASSLTGLLLDSDNEQF
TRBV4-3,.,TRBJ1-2,ASSQRDNIYYGYT
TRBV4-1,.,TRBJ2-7,ASSTIKELSYEQY
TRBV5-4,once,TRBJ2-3,ASSSATSGSTDTQY
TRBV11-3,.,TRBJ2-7,ASSPRDSLYEQY
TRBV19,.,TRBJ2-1,ASTPGLAYYNEQF
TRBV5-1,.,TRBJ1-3,ASSSALGQNLYSGNTIY
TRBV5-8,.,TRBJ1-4,ASSLVQGRSEKLF
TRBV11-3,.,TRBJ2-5,ASSSYRETQY
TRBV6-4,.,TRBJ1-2,ASSAGTGGAYGYT
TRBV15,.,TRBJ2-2,ATSSTDTAGELF
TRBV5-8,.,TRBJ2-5,ASSSGTGGTKTQY
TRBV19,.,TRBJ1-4,ASSISEDEKLF
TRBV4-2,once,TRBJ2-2,ASRPVTSGTNTGELF
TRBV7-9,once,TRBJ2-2,ASSSLAGANTGELF
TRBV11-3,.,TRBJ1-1,ASSPGGFYTEAF
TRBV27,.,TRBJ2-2,ASMRLAGGYTGELF
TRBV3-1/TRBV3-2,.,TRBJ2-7,ASSQVGQRSYEQY
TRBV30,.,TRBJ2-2,AWTRDRVGTGELF
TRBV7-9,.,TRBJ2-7,ASSFGGPTYEQY
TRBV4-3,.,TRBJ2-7,ASSQVYRSSYEQY
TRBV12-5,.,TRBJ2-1,ASGLYNEQF
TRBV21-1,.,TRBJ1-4,ASSKGRNEKLF
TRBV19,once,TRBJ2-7,ASSIGAERGTYEQY
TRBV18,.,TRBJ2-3,ASSYTRLAVDLSTDTQY
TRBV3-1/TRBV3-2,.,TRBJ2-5,ASSQRRVALRETQY